This TCR beta chain appears in the sequencing data of a study of T cell repertoires in cytomegalovirus infection. On the study more broadly: Both CMV infection and a matching HLA type were indicated by public TCR beta signatures.

TCRdb re-called the reads through MiXCR, storing one row per CDR3 protein. The repertoire has about 83,000 distinct CDR3 sequences, roughly a quarter of them found once; the top ten carry about 50%. As to this clonotype: Its matching antigen is unknown.

The sequences come from CD8+ T cells from cultured PBMCs, collected from culture after CMV antigen stimulation. The source of this sequence is a human donor in good health (CMV status not recorded). Some clones in this sample may be carry-over from other donors' samples.

The CDR3 region has the DNA TGTGCCACCAGTGCCGGGGGTTGGGGTAATGAGCAGTTCTTC. As protein: CATSAGGWGNEQFF. This chain links TRBV24-1 with TRBJ2-1; D may be TRBD2 (6 bases). The germline V gene encodes CDR1 KGHDR and CDR2 SFDVKD. The CDR3 totals 14 residues. Deletions cut 5 bases from V and 7 bases from J, with 14 bases between.